This is a list of T cell receptor beta chains from one sample in a study of shared clonotypes between healthy human individuals. Libraries were prepared by immunoSEQ multiplex PCR; TCRdb keeps only in-frame clonotypes and omits some of them. Of 700,000 to 950,000 clones in the sample, 90% to 97% were seen once. The sample was naive CD8+ T cells sorted from blood. The source is a man aged 25 to 40 in good health. Both conserved end residues are part of each CDR3. Fields, in order: clone size, J gene, V gene, D gene, CDR3 protein, CDR3 DNA. The D gene is left open where the match is weak. Some rows mark clone size as missing; the rest say once, few, many or name a class of expanded clone.

size: once; J: TRBJ1-2; V: TRBV4-1; D: -; CDR3: CASSQVRANYGYTF; DNA: TGCGCCAGCAGCCAAGTACGGGCTAACTATGGCTACACCTTC
size: -; J: TRBJ2-7; V: TRBV9; D: -; CDR3: CASSVGPYSYEQYF; DNA: TGTGCCAGCAGCGTCGGTCCTTACTCCTACGAGCAGTACTTC
size: -; J: TRBJ2-2; V: TRBV19; D: TRBD2; CDR3: CASSTSGSSIAGELFF; DNA: TGTGCCAGTAGTACTAGCGGATCATCGATCGCCGGGGAGCTGTTTTTT
size: -; J: TRBJ2-1; V: TRBV6-5; D: -; CDR3: CASSYAPPYNEQFF; DNA: TGTGCCAGCAGTTACGCCCCCCCCTACAATGAGCAGTTCTTC
size: -; J: TRBJ1-5; V: TRBV29-1; D: -; CDR3: CSVVFPRDTNQPQHF; DNA: TGCAGCGTTGTATTCCCCCGGGACACAAATCAGCCCCAGCATTTT
size: once; J: TRBJ2-1; V: TRBV5-1; D: -; CDR3: CASWLNPGNEQFF; DNA: TGCGCCAGCTGGCTAAACCCAGGGAATGAGCAGTTCTTC
size: -; J: TRBJ2-7; V: TRBV6-6; D: -; CDR3: CASSYGRDYEQYF; DNA: TGTGCCAGCAGTTACGGCAGAGACTACGAGCAGTACTTC
size: -; J: TRBJ2-7; V: TRBV7-9; D: -; CDR3: CASSLVADYEQYF; DNA: TGTGCCAGCAGCTTAGTGGCTGACTACGAGCAGTACTTC
size: once; J: TRBJ2-1; V: TRBV18; D: TRBD2; CDR3: CASSPLETGYWGLAGESGNEQFF; DNA: TGTGCCAGCTCACCACTGGAGACAGGGTATTGGGGACTAGCGGGAGAATCCGGGAATGAGCAGTTCTTC
size: -; J: TRBJ2-7; V: TRBV4-3; D: -; CDR3: CASSQDRDYEQYF; DNA: TGCGCCAGCAGCCAAGACAGAGACTACGAGCAGTACTTC
size: -; J: TRBJ2-7; V: TRBV7-2; D: -; CDR3: CASSLGVGTTYEQYF; DNA: TGTGCCAGCAGCTTAGGGGTAGGGACCACCTACGAGCAGTACTTC
size: -; J: TRBJ2-1; V: TRBV15; D: TRBD2; CDR3: CATSRRTSGINNEQFF; DNA: TGTGCCACCAGCAGAAGGACTAGCGGGATTAATAATGAGCAGTTCTTC
size: -; J: TRBJ2-1; V: TRBV9; D: TRBD2; CDR3: CASSNPLAGGPSYNEQFF; DNA: TGTGCCAGCAGCAACCCTTTAGCGGGAGGGCCCTCCTACAATGAGCAGTTCTTC
size: -; J: TRBJ2-2; V: TRBV11-2; D: -; CDR3: CASSSSQRGPNTGELFF; DNA: TGTGCCAGCAGCTCCTCCCAAAGGGGACCGAACACCGGGGAGCTGTTTTTT
size: once; J: TRBJ2-3; V: TRBV7-9; D: TRBD1; CDR3: CASSSPRGGIGTDTQYF; DNA: TGTGCCAGCAGCTCCCCCCGAGGGGGCATTGGGACAGATACGCAGTATTTT
size: -; J: TRBJ2-3; V: TRBV27; D: TRBD2; CDR3: CASSLSLGLAQDTQYF; DNA: TGTGCCAGCAGTTTATCGTTGGGACTAGCGCAAGATACGCAGTATTTT
size: -; J: TRBJ2-1; V: TRBV19; D: TRBD1; CDR3: CASSSYRDRGFNEQFF; DNA: TGTGCCAGTAGTAGCTACCGGGACAGGGGTTTCAATGAGCAGTTCTTC
size: -; J: TRBJ2-1; V: TRBV2; D: TRBD2; CDR3: CASWAGGRGFRGEQFF; DNA: TGTGCCAGCTGGGCTGGCGGGAGGGGTTTTCGTGGTGAGCAGTTCTTC
size: -; J: TRBJ2-1; V: TRBV19; D: -; CDR3: CASSIAGYSYNEQFF; DNA: TGTGCCAGTAGTATAGCGGGATACTCCTACAATGAGCAGTTCTTC
size: -; J: TRBJ2-1; V: TRBV29-1; D: -; CDR3: CSVEETSWRQFF; DNA: TGCAGCGTTGAAGAAACCAGTTGGAGACAGTTCTTC
size: -; J: TRBJ2-7; V: TRBV2; D: -; CDR3: CASLQIPSYEQYF; DNA: TGTGCCAGCCTACAGATACCTTCCTACGAGCAGTACTTC
size: -; J: TRBJ1-5; V: TRBV27; D: -; CDR3: CASSLALNQPQHF; DNA: TGTGCCAGCAGTTTAGCCCTCAATCAGCCCCAGCATTTT
size: -; J: TRBJ1-4; V: TRBV27; D: -; CDR3: CASRTKVEREKLFF; DNA: TGTGCCAGCAGGACGAAGGTTGAGAGGGAAAAACTGTTTTTT
size: -; J: TRBJ1-1; V: TRBV27; D: -; CDR3: CASSLSGGNTEAFF; DNA: TGTGCCAGCAGTTTATCGGGGGGGAATACTGAAGCTTTCTTT
size: -; J: TRBJ2-7; V: TRBV11-2; D: TRBD1; CDR3: CASSLGYGQGYEQYF; DNA: TGTGCCAGCAGCTTAGGGTACGGACAGGGCTACGAGCAGTACTTC
size: -; J: TRBJ2-2; V: TRBV27; D: -; CDR3: CASSPYTGELFF; DNA: TGTGCCAGCAGTCCCTACACCGGGGAGCTGTTTTTT
size: -; J: TRBJ2-3; V: TRBV10-3; D: TRBD2; CDR3: CAIGASIAGGYTDTQYF; DNA: TGTGCCATCGGCGCCAGCATAGCGGGGGGATACACAGATACGCAGTATTTT
size: -; J: TRBJ1-1; V: TRBV7-2; D: -; CDR3: CASSLGTEAFF; DNA: TGTGCCAGCAGCTTGGGCACTGAAGCTTTCTTT
size: -; J: TRBJ2-7; V: TRBV4-3; D: TRBD2; CDR3: CASSQETSAYYEQYF; DNA: TGCGCCAGCAGCCAAGAGACTAGCGCCTACTACGAGCAGTACTTC
size: -; J: TRBJ2-4; V: TRBV11-2; D: -; CDR3: CASRQQTGIAKNIQYF; DNA: TGTGCCAGCAGACAACAGACAGGCATAGCCAAAAACATTCAGTACTTC
size: -; J: TRBJ1-2; V: TRBV2; D: -; CDR3: CASSDTGAYAYGYTF; DNA: TGTGCCAGCAGTGATACCGGGGCGTACGCCTATGGCTACACCTTC
size: -; J: TRBJ1-1; V: TRBV7-9; D: -; CDR3: CASSLLKTEAFF; DNA: TGTGCCAGCAGCTTACTCAAGACTGAAGCTTTCTTT
size: -; J: TRBJ2-5; V: TRBV7-9; D: -; CDR3: CASSPGETQYF; DNA: TGTGCCAGCAGCCCAGGGGAGACCCAGTACTTC
size: -; J: TRBJ2-1; V: TRBV11-2; D: TRBD1; CDR3: CASSLQGQESSYNEQFF; DNA: TGTGCCAGCAGCTTGCAAGGACAGGAAAGCTCCTACAATGAGCAGTTCTTC
size: -; J: TRBJ2-1; V: TRBV7-3; D: TRBD1; CDR3: CASSETGLSYNEQFF; DNA: TGTGCCAGCAGCGAGACAGGGTTGTCCTACAATGAGCAGTTCTTC
size: -; J: TRBJ1-1; V: TRBV29-1; D: TRBD1; CDR3: CSATGVNTEAFF; DNA: TGCAGCGCGACAGGGGTGAACACTGAAGCTTTCTTT
size: -; J: TRBJ1-1; V: TRBV5-6; D: -; CDR3: CASSRRIDTEAFF; DNA: TGTGCCAGCAGCCGCCGGATTGACACTGAAGCTTTCTTT
size: -; J: TRBJ2-5; V: TRBV12-5; D: TRBD1; CDR3: CASGRDSKETQYF; DNA: TGTGCTAGTGGTAGGGACAGTAAAGAGACCCAGTACTTC
size: -; J: TRBJ2-1; V: TRBV29-1; D: -; CDR3: CSVCLWGVGVGNEQFF; DNA: TGCAGCGTTTGCCTCTGGGGGGTGGGAGTAGGAAATGAGCAGTTCTTC
size: -; J: TRBJ2-7; V: TRBV27; D: -; CDR3: CASSFSLGYSSYEQYF; DNA: TGTGCCAGCAGTTTCTCTTTGGGCTATAGCTCCTACGAGCAGTACTTC
size: -; J: TRBJ2-6; V: TRBV11-3; D: -; CDR3: CASSLGEAGANVLTF; DNA: TGTGCCAGCAGTCTAGGGGAGGCTGGGGCCAACGTCCTGACTTTC
size: few; J: TRBJ1-4; V: TRBV9; D: -; CDR3: CASGEDLSRGKVFF; DNA: TGTGCCAGCGGGGAGGACTTAAGTCGGGGAAAAGTGTTTTTT